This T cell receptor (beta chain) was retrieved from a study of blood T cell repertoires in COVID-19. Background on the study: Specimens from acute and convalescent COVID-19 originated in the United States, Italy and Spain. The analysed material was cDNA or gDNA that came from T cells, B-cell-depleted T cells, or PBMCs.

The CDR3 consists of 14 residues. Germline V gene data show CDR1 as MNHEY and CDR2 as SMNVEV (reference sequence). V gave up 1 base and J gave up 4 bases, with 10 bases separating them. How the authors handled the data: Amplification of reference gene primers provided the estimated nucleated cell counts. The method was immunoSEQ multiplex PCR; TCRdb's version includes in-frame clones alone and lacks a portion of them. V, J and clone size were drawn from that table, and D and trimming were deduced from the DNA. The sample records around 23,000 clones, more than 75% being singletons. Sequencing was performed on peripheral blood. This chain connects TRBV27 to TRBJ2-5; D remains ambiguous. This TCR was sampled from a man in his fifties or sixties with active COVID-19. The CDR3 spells CASSLYFPPETQYF. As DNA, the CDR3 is TGTGCCAGCAGTTTATATTTTCCTCCAGAGACCCAGTACTTC.